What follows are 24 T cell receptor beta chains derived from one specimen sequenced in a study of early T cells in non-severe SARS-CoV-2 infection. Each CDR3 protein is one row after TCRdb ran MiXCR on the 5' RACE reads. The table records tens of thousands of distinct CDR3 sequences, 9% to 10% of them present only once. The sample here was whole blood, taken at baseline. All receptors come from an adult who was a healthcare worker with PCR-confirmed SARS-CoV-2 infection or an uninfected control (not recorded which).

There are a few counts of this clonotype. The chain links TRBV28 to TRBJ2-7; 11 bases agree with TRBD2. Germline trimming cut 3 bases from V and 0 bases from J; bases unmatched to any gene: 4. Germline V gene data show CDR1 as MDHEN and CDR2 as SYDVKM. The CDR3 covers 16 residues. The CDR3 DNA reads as TGTGCCAGCAGTTTGGGACTAGCGGAGGACTCCTACGAGCAGTACTTC. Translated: CASSLGLAEDSYEQYF.

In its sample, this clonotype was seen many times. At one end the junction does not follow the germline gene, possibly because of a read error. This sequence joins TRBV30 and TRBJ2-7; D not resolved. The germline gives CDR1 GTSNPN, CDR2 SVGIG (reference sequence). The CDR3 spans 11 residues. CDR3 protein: CACSDLYEQYF. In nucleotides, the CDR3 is TGTGCCTGCAGTGACCTCTACGAGCAGTACTTC.

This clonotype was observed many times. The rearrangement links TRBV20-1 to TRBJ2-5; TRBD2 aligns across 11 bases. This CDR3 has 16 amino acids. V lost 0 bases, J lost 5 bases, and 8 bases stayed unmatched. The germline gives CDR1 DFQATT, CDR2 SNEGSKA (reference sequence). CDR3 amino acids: CSARDSVAGGRETQYF. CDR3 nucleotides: TGCAGTGCTAGAGATTCAGTAGCGGGAGGGCGGGAGACCCAGTACTTC.

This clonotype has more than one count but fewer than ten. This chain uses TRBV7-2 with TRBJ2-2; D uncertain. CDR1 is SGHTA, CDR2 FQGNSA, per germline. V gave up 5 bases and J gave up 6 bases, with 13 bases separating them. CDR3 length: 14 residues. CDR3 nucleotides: TGTGCCAGCAGCCCTATGTGGTACGCCGGGGAGCTGTTTTTT. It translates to CASSPMWYAGELFF.

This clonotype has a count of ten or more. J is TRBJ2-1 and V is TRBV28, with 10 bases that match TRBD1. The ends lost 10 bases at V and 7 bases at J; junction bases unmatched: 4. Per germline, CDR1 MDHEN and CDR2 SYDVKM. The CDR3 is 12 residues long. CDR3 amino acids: CATGQGRNEQFF. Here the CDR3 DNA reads TGTGCCACGGGACAGGGGAGGAATGAGCAGTTCTTC.

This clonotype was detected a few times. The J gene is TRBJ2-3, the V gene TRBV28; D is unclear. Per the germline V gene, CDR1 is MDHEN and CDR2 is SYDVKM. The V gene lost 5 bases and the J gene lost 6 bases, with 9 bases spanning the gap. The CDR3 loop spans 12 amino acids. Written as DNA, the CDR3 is TGTGCCAGCAGTCTTCCAGCTGATACGCAGTATTTT. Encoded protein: CASSLPADTQYF. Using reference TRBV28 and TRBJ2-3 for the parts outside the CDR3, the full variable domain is DVKVTQSSRYLVKRTGEKVFLECVQDMDHENMFWYRQDPGLGLRLIYFSYDVKMKEKGDIPEGYSVSREKKERFSLILESASTNQTSMYLCASSLPADTQYFGPGTRLTVL.

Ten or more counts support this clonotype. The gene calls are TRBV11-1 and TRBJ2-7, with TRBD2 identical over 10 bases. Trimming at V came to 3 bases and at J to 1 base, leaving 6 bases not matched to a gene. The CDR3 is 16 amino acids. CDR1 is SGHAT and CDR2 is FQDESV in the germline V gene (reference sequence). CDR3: CASSLGKGLASYEQYF. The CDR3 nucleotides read TGTGCCAGCAGCTTGGGTAAGGGACTAGCGTCCTACGAGCAGTACTTC.

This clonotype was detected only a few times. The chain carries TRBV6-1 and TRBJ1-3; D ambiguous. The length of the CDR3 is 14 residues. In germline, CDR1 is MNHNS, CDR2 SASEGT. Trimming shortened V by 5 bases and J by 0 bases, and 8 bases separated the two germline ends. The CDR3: CASSIERSGNTIYF. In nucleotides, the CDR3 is TGTGCCAGCAGTATAGAGCGCTCTGGAAACACCATATATTTT.

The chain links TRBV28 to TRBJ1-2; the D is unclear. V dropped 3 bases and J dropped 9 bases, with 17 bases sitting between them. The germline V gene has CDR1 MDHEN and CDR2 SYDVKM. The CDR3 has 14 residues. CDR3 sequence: CASSFRQARRCYTF. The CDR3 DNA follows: TGTGCCAGCAGTTTTCGGCAGGCCAGACGGTGCTACACCTTC.

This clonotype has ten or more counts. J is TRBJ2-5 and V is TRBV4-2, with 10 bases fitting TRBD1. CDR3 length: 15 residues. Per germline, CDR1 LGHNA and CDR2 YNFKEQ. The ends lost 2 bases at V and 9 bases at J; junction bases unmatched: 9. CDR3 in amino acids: CASSQNSGTGVPQYF. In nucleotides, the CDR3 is TGTGCCAGCAGCCAAAACTCCGGGACAGGGGTTCCCCAGTACTTC.

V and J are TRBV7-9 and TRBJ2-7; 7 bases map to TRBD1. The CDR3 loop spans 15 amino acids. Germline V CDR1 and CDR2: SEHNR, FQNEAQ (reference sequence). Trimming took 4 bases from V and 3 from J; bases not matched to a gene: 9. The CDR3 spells CASSSGQDLIYEQYF. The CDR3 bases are TGTGCCAGCAGCTCAGGACAGGACCTGATCTACGAGCAGTACTTC. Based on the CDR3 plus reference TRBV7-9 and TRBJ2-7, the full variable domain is DTGVSQNPRHKITKRGQNVTFRCDPISEHNRLYWYRQTLGQGPEFLTYFQNEAQLEKSRLLSDRFSAERPKGSFSTLEIQRTEQGDSAMYLCASSSGQDLIYEQYFGPGTRLTVT.

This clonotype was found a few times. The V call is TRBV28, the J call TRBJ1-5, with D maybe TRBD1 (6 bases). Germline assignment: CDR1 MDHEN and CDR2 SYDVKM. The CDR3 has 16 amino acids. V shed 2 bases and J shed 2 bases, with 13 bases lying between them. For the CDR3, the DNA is TGTGCCAGCAGTTTAATCGGGGGCATTGGCAATCAGCCCCAGCATTTT. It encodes CASSLIGGIGNQPQHF.

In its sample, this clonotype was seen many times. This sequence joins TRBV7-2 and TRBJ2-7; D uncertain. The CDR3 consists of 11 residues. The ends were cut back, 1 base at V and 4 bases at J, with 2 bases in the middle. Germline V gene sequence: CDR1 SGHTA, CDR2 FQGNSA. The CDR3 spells CASSLVYEQYF. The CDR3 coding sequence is TGTGCCAGCAGCTTAGTATACGAGCAGTACTTC.

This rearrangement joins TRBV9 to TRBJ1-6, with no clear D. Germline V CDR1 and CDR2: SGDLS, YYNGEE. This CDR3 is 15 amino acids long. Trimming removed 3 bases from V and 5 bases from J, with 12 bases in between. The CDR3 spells CASSGTSSHNSPLHF. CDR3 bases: TGTGCCAGCAGCGGGACCTCCTCACATAATTCACCCCTCCACTTT.

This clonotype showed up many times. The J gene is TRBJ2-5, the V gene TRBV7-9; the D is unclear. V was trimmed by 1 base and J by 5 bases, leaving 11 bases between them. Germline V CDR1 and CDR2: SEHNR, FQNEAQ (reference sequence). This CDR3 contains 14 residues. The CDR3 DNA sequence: TGTGCCAGCAGCTTAGAGGTCACTACGGAGACCCAGTACTTC. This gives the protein CASSLEVTTETQYF.

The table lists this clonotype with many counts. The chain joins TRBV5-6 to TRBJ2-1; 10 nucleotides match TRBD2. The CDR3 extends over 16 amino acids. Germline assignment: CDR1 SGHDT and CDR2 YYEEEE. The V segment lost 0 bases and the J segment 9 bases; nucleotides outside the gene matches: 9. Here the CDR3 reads CASSLGPTSGTREQFF. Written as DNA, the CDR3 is TGTGCCAGCAGCTTGGGACCTACTAGCGGGACTCGTGAGCAGTTCTTC.

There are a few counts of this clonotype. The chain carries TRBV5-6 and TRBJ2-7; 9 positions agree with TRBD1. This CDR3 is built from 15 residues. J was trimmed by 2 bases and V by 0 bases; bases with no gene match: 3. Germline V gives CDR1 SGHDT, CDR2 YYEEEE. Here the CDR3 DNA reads TGTGCCAGCAGCTTGGAACAGGGGGCCACCTACGAGCAGTACTTC. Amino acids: CASSLEQGATYEQYF.

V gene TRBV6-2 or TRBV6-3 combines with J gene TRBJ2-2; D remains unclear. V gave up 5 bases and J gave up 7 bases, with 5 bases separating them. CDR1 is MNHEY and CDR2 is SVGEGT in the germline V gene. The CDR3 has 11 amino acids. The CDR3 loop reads CASSTGGELFF. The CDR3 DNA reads TGTGCCAGCAGTACGGGCGGGGAGCTGTTTTTT.

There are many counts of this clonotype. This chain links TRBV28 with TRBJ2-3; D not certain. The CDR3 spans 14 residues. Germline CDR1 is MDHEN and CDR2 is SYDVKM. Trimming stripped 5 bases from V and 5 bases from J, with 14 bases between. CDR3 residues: CASSQLIDGDTQYF. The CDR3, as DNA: TGTGCCAGCAGTCAACTGATCGACGGAGATACGCAGTATTTT.

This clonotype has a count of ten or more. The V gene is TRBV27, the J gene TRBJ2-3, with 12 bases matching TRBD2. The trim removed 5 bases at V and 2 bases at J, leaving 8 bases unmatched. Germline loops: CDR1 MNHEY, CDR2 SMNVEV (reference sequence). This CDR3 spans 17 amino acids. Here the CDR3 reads CASSPPTSGRVTDTQYF. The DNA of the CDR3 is TGTGCCAGCAGTCCTCCGACTAGCGGGAGAGTCACAGATACGCAGTATTTT.

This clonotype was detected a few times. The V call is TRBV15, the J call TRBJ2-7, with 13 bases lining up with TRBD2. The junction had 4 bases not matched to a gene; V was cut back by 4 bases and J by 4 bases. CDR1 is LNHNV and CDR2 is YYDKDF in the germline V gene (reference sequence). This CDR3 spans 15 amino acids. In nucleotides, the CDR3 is TGTGCCACCAGCACGGGACTAGCGGGGTTTTACGAGCAGTACTTC. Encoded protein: CATSTGLAGFYEQYF.

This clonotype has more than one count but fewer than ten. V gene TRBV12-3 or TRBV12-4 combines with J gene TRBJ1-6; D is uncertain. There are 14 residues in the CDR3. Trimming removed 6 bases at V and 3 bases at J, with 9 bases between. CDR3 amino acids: CASRGNGYNSPLHF. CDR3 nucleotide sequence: TGTGCCAGCAGAGGGAACGGCTATAATTCACCCCTCCACTTT.

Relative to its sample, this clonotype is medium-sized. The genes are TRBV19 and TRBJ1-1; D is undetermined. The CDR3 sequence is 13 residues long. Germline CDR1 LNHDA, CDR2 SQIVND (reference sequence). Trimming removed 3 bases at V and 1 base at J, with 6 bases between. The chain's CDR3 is CASSMIENTEAFF. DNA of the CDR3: TGTGCCAGTAGTATGATAGAGAACACTGAAGCTTTCTTT.

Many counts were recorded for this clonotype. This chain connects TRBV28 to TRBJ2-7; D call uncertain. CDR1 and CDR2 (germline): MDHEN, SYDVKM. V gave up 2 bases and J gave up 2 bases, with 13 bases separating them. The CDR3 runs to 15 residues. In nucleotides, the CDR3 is TGTGCCAGCAGTTTAGGTAATTATAGGGCCTACGAGCAGTACTTC. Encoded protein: CASSLGNYRAYEQYF. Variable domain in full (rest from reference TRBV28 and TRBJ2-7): DVKVTQSSRYLVKRTGEKVFLECVQDMDHENMFWYRQDPGLGLRLIYFSYDVKMKEKGDIPEGYSVSREKKERFSLILESASTNQTSMYLCASSLGNYRAYEQYFGPGTRLTVT.